This T cell receptor (beta chain) was profiled in a study of blood T cell repertoires in COVID-19. Study overall: Acute and convalescent COVID-19 specimens originated in the United States, Italy and Spain. PBMCs, B-cell-depleted T cells, or T cells were the source of the cDNA or gDNA that made up the material.

Clones were sequenced by immunoSEQ multiplex PCR, and TCRdb holds only the in-frame ones, with some missing. In the table there are about 36,000 clones, around four fifths of which are singletons. Germline values: CDR1 MNHEY, CDR2 SVGAGI. Trimming shortened V by 4 bases and J by 5 bases, and 10 bases separated the two germline ends. This CDR3 has 13 residues. This chain uses TRBV6-5 with TRBJ2-3, with D tentatively TRBD1 (6 bases). This receptor was obtained from a human donor in a cohort sampled during active COVID-19. Specimen: peripheral blood. Written as DNA, the CDR3 is TGTGCCAGCAGTTTACCAGGGGTAGATACGCAGTATTTT. It specifies CASSLPGVDTQYF.